This TCR beta chain was profiled in a study of blood T cells in healthy people across ages. Study-level results: Calculation of diversity from one million T cells yielded estimates considered to be underestimates. Higher diversity, along with more naive CD4+ cells, distinguished long-lived donors from aged donors.

A remark on this clonotype: The antigen is not known.

This CDR3 comprises 14 residues. With 8 bases clipped from V and 4 bases from J, the junction kept 11 bases outside the gene matches. The germline V gene encodes CDR1 SQVTM and CDR2 ANQGSEA. The second PCR ran 7 to 11 cycles with a sample-barcoded 5' primer and J-beta primers. TCRdb ran MiXCR on the 5' RACE reads and lists one entry per CDR3 protein. There are about 1 million distinct CDR3 sequences in the sample; 40% to 50% occur only once, and 15% to 20% lies in the top ten. The receptor's source is a woman aged 55-69 years in good health. Sequencing input: blood. V is TRBV29-1 and J is TRBJ2-5, with 9 nucleotides matching TRBD1. The CDR3 loop is CSSRTGGRPETQYF. CDR3 nucleotides: TGCAGCAGTCGTACAGGGGGCCGTCCAGAGACCCAGTACTTC.